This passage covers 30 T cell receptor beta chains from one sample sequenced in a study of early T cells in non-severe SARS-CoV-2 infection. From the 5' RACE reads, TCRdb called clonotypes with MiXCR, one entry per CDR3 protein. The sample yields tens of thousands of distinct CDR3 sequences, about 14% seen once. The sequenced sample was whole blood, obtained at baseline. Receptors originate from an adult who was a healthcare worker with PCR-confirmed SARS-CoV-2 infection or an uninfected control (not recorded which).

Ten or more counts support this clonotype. The CDR3 sequence is CASSKGTSGRSVNEQFF. Here the CDR3 DNA reads TGCGCCAGCAGCAAAGGGACTAGCGGGAGGTCAGTTAATGAGCAGTTCTTC. This chain uses TRBV4-1 with TRBJ2-1, with 15 bases identical to TRBD2. The V segment lost 5 bases and the J segment 7 bases; nucleotides outside the gene matches: 9. Germline V gene lookup returns CDR1 MGHRA and CDR2 YSYEKL. The CDR3 runs 17 residues.

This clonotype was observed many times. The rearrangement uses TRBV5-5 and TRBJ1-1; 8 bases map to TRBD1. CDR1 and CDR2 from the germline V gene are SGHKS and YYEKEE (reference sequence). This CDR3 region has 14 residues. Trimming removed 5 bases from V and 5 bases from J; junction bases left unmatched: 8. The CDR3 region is CASRQFTGGTEAFF. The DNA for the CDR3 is TGTGCCAGCAGACAATTCACAGGGGGAACTGAAGCTTTCTTT.

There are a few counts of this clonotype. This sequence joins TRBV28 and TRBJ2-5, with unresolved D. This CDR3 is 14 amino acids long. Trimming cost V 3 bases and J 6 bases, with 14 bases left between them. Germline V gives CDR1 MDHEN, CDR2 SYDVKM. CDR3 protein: CASSFSLSLQTQYF. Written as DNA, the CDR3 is TGTGCCAGCAGTTTTTCCCTCAGCTTACAGACCCAGTACTTC.

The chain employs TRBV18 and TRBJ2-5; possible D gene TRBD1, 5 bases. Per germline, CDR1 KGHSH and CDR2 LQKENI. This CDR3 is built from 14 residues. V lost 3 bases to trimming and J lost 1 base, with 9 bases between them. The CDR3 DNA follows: TGTGCCAGCTCACCCGGACAAAGCCAAGAGACCCAGTACTTC. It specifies CASSPGQSQETQYF.

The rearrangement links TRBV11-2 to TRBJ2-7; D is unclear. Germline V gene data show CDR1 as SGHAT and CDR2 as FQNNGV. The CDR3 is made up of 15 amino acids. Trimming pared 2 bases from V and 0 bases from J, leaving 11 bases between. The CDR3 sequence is CASSLSRVASYEQYF. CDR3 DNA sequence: TGTGCCAGCAGCTTATCTCGGGTCGCCTCCTACGAGCAGTACTTC. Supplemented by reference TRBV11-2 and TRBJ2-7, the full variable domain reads EAGVAQSPRYKIIEKRQSVAFWCNPISGHATLYWYQQILGQGPKLLIQFQNNGVVDDSQLPKDRFSAERLKGVDSTLKIQPAKLEDSAVYLCASSLSRVASYEQYFGPGTRLTVT.

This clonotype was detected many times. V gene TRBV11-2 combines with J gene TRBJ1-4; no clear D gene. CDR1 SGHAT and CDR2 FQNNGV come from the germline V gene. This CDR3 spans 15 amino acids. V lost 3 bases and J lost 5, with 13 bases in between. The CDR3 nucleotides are TGTGCCAGCAGCTTCGGAGACCGGCGGAATGAAAAACTGTTTTTT. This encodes CASSFGDRRNEKLFF.

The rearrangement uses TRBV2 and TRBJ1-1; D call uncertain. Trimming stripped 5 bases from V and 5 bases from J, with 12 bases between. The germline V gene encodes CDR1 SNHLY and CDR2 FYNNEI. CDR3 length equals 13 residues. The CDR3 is CASSLALGTEAFF. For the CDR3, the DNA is TGTGCCAGCAGTCTGGCCCTCGGGACTGAAGCTTTCTTT.

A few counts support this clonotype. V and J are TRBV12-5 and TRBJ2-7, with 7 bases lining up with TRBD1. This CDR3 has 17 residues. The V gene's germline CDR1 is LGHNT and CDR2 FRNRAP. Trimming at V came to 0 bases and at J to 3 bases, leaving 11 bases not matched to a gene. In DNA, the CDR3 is TGTGCTAGTGGTTTGGTATCTCAAGGGACAGCGAACTACGAGCAGTACTTC. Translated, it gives CASGLVSQGTANYEQYF.

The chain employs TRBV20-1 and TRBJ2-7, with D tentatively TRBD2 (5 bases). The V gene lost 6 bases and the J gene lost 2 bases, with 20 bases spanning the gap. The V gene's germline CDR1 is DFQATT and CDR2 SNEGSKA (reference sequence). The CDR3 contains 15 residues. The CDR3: CSADSSDSTAYEQYF. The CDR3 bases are TGCAGTGCGGACTCGTCGGACTCAACCGCCTACGAGCAGTACTTC.

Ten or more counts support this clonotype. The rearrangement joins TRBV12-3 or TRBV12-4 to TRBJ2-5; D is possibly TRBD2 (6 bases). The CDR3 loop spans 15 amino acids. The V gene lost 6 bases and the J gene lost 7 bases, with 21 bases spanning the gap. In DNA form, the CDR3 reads TGTGCCAGCAGGTCATTTGGCGGGACTGAGGGGACCCAGTACTTC. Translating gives CASRSFGGTEGTQYF.

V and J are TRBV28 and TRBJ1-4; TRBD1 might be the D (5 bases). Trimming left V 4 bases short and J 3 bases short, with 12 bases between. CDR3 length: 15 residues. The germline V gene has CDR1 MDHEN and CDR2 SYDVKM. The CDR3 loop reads CASSSTEIANEKLFF. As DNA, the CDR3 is TGTGCCAGCAGTTCGACAGAAATCGCTAATGAAAAACTGTTTTTT.

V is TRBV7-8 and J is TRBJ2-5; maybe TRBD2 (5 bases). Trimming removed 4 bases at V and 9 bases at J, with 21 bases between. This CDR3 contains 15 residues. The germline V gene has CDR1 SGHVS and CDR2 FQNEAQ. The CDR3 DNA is TGTGCCAGCAGCTCACGGGGAGACCCCATGGTGTCCCAGTACTTC. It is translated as CASSSRGDPMVSQYF.

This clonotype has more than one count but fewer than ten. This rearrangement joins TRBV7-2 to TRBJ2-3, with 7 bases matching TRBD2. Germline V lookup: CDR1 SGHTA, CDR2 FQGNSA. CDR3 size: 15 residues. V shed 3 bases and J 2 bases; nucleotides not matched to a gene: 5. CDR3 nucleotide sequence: TGTGCCAGCAGCTTGAGGACTAGGAACACAGATACGCAGTATTTT. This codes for CASSLRTRNTDTQYF. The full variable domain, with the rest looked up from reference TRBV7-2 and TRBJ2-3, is GAGVSQSPSNKVTEKGKDVELRCDPISGHTALYWYRQSLGQGLEFLIYFQGNSAPDKSGLPSDRFSAERTGGSVSTLTIQRTQQEDSAVYLCASSLRTRNTDTQYFGPGTRLTVL.

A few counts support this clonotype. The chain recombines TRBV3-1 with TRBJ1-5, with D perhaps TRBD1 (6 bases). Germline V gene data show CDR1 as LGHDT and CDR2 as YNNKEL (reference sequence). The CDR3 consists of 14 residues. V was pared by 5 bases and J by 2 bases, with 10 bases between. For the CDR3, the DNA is TGTGCCAGCAGCGAGGGACACGGCAATCAGCCCCAGCATTTT. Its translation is CASSEGHGNQPQHF.

CDR3 region: CASSQERPVDTGELFF. CDR3 DNA sequence: TGTGCCAGCAGCCAAGAGAGACCCGTTGACACCGGGGAGCTGTTTTTT. The chain carries TRBV3-1 and TRBJ2-2; D remains ambiguous. Trimming took 0 bases from V and 3 from J, leaving 11 bases between them. CDR3 length equals 16 residues. The germline V gene has CDR1 LGHDT and CDR2 YNNKEL (reference sequence). Variable domain in full (rest from reference TRBV3-1 and TRBJ2-2): DTAVSQTPKYLVTQMGNDKSIKCEQNLGHDTMYWYKQDSKKFLKIMFSYNNKELIINETVPNRFSPKSPDKAHLNLHINSLELGDSAVYFCASSQERPVDTGELFFGEGSRLTVL.

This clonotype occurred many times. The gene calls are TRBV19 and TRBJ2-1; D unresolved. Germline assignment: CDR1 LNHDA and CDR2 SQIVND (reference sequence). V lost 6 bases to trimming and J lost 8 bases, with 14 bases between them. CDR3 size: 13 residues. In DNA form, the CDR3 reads TGTGCCAGTAGAAGACTTTCGACCGATGAGCAGTTCTTC. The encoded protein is CASRRLSTDEQFF.

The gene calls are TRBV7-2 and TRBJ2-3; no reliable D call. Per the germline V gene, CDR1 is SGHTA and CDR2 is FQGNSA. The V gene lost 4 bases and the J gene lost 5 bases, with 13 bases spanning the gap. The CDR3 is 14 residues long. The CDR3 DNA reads TGTGCCAGCAGCTCAGCTTACGGCGGAGATACGCAGTATTTT. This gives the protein CASSSAYGGDTQYF.

This chain's CDR3 is CASSPGTGSTDTQYF. The CDR3 coding sequence is TGTGCCAGCAGCCCCGGGACAGGGAGCACAGATACGCAGTATTTT. This chain joins TRBV7-9 and TRBJ2-3, with TRBD1 matching over 9 bases. Germline CDR1 reads SEHNR; CDR2 reads FQNEAQ (reference sequence). The V and J ends lost 5 bases and 0 bases, in that order; junction bases with no gene match: 3. This CDR3 has 15 residues.

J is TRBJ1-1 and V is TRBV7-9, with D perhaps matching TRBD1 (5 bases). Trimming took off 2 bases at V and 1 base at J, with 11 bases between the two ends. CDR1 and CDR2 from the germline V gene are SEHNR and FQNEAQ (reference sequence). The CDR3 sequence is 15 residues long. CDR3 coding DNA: TGTGCCAGCAGCTTAAGTCAGGGCGGGAACACTGAAGCTTTCTTT. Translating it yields CASSLSQGGNTEAFF.

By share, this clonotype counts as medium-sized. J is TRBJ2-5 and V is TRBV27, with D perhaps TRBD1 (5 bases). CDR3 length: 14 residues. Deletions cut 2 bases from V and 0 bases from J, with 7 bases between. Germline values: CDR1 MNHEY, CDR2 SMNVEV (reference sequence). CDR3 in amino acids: CASSLVDNQETQYF. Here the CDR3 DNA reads TGTGCCAGCAGTTTAGTGGACAACCAAGAGACCCAGTACTTC.

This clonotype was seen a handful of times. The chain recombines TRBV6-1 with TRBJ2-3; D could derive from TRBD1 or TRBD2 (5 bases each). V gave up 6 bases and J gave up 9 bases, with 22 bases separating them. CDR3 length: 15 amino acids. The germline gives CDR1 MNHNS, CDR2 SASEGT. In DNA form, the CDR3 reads TGTGCCAGCAGACTCCGGGACGGCCTCCCGGGGACGCAGTATTTT. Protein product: CASRLRDGLPGTQYF.

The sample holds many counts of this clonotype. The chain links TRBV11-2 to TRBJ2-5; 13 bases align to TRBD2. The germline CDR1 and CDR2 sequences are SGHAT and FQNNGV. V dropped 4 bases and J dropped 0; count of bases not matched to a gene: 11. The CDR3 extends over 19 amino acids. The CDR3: CASSSGTTSGRYNQETQYF. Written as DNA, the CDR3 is TGTGCCAGCAGCTCTGGAACGACTAGCGGGAGGTACAACCAAGAGACCCAGTACTTC.

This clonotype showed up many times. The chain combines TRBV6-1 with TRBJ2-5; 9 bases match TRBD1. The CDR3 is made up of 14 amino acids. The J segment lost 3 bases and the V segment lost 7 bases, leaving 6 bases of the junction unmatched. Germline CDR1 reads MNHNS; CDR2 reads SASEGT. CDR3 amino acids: CASTLDRGKETQYF. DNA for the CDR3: TGTGCCAGCACCCTCGACAGGGGGAAAGAGACCCAGTACTTC.

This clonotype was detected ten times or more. The CDR3 reads CSGNGRLAGTNEQFF. In DNA, the CDR3 is TGCAGTGGAAACGGGAGGCTAGCGGGAACCAATGAGCAGTTCTTC. The rearrangement joins TRBV20-1 to TRBJ2-1, with 9 bases matching TRBD2. V lost 7 bases and J lost 6; bases outside the gene matches: 13. The CDR3 has 15 residues. Germline CDR1 DFQATT, CDR2 SNEGSKA (reference sequence).

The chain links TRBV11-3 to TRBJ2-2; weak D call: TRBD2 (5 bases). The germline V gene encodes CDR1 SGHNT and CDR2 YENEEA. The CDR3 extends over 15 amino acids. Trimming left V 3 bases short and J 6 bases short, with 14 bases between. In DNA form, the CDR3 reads TGTGCCAGCAGCTTGAGCGGTTCGGAATCCGGGGAGCTGTTTTTT. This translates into CASSLSGSESGELFF.

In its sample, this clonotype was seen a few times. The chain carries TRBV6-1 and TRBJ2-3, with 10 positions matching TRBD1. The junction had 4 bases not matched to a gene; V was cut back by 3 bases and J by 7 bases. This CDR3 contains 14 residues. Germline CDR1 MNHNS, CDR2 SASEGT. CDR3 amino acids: CASSETGGLNTQYF. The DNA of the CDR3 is TGTGCCAGCAGTGAGACAGGGGGCTTGAATACGCAGTATTTT.

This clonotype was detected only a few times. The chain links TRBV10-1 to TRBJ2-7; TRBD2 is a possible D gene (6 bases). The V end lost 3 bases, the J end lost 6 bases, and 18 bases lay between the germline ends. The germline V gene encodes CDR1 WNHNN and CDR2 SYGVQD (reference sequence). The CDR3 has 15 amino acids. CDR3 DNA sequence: TGCGCCAGCAGTGACGACGGGAGTACGGTTGCCGAGCAGTACTTC. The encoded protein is CASSDDGSTVAEQYF.

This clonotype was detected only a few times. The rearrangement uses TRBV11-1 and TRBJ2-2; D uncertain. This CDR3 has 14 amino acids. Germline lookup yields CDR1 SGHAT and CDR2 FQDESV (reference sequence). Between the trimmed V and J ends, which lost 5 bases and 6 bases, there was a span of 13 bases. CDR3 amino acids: CASSEASEAGELFF. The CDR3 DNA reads TGTGCCAGCAGCGAAGCTTCCGAGGCCGGGGAGCTGTTTTTT.

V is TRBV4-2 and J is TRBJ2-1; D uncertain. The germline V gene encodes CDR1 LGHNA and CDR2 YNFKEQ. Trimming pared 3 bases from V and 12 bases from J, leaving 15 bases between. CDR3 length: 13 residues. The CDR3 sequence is CASSQGSPKGQFF. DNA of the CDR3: TGTGCCAGCAGCCAGGGTAGCCCAAAAGGGCAGTTCTTC.

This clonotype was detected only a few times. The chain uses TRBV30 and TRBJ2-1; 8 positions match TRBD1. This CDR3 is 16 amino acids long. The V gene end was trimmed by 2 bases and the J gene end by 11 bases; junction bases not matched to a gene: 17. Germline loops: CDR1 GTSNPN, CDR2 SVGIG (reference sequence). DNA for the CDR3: TGTGCCTGGAGTCCCCAGGGGGCCAAGCTCGGGACGCAGCAGTTCTTC. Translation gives CAWSPQGAKLGTQQFF.